This T cell receptor beta chain comes out of a study of cytomegalovirus exposure and HLA in healthy donors (dated by TCRdb to about 2017). About the investigation overall: According to an earlier analysis of 587 of the donors, 150 million to 200 million T cells yielded some 110 million unique TCR beta sequences and 276 Gb of sequence data. Because of strong linkage in the cohort, 4 to 6 DR-DQ haplotypes were treated as single units for association and clustering. In a later genetic analysis, genome-wide SNP genotypes for about 60% of the 666 donors were used, and that subset was treated as a discovery cohort. Donor age, sex, ethnicity and CMV serostatus were compiled alongside the repertoire data. Both class I and class II loci were covered by HLA typing, at four-digit resolution. About 280 gigabases of sequencing data and around 80 million unique TCR sequences made up an early release that covered approximately 700 HLA-typed donors. The study was designed to test whether signatures of past pathogen exposure could be identified by cataloging public T cell receptors. A separate validation cohort of 100 to 150 different subjects was used in addition to the roughly 640-subject first cohort. Of the approximately 400 genotyped donors, 65% to 90% fell in the genetic ancestry cluster associated with self-reported Caucasian donors. The study combined high-throughput TCR immunosequencing, statistical association of individual TCRs with disease status, and machine learning to predict cytomegalovirus infection status. In a later analysis, previously published TCR beta repertoires from fewer than 750 donors were re-analyzed and high-resolution HLA genotyping was added so that TCR occurrence patterns could be studied. Every repertoire in the discovery cohort had been generated on one and the same sequencing platform. The T cell repertoires of about 700 subjects were profiled by immunosequencing and related to cytomegalovirus serostatus. The number of typed donors differed by locus: about 620-640 for A, B, C, DRB1 and DQB1; about 520 for DQA1; about 600 for DPA1; and roughly 470 for DPB1. Rather than using new phenotypic data, the later analysis identified candidate immune exposures from TCR beta sequences and from how often those sequences occurred across donors. An earlier analysis of several hundred of the donors applied high-throughput TCR beta sequencing to assess whether each TCR beta V gene segment acted as functional or pseudogenic. On average, roughly 240,000 unique TCR beta nucleotide sequences were sequenced per donor among some 420 genotyped donors of the cohort, with roughly 18% of those sequences being non-productive. General findings and caveats noted by the study authors: Immune exposure information for the cohort was limited to CMV serostatus. While some public TCRs were present in many individuals, most TCR sequences turned up only very rarely across donors. According to a later analysis, TCR association rates differed among HLA loci, with DRB1 alleles showing the most associated TCRs and HLA-C alleles showing the fewest. Because HLA typing was missing for some donors at each locus, association tests included only the typed subset. Several of the top co-occurrence clusters appeared to be linked to parvovirus B19, influenza, CMV and Epstein-Barr virus, according to a later analysis. A later genetic analysis associated a missense DCLRE1C variant with V-gene and J-gene trimming of TCR beta chains, and an independent cohort replicated the association. Most CMV-associated TCR beta chains appeared to be HLA-restricted in a later analysis, and the HLA associations seemed to be driven largely by CMV exposure. In an earlier analysis of some 500 of the donors, most TCR beta V segments were observed in productive rearrangements about 87% or about 30% of the time, broadly matching IMGT annotations. A total of 150 to 200 TCR beta chains were listed by the study as associated with cytomegalovirus. Only TCR beta chains were sequenced in this cohort, and the absence of alpha or paired-chain data limited detectable features. According to the authors, the approach could potentially be generalized to other disease states and immunological phenotypes. A cluster of highly shared sequence variants was judged likely to be a technical artifact of the sequencing pipeline. A later genetic analysis reported fewer N-insertions in productive TCRs among donors in an Asian-associated ancestry cluster than the roughly 620-donor mean. Specific HLA alleles were associated with roughly 17,000 TCR beta sequences at a false discovery rate of 0.05 in a later analysis. Three of the identified cytomegalovirus-associated TCR beta chains were confirmed in vitro to be specific for cytomegalovirus antigens. The classifier was reported to diagnose cytomegalovirus status with high specificity and sensitivity in both the original and validation cohorts. The presence/absence analyses assumed that sequencing depth was roughly uniform across donors, and that assumption may not be true. A further reported finding was that TCR beta sequences accurately predicted the HLA-A and HLA-B alleles for most subjects in the first cohort. Assigning TCR associations to individual alleles was difficult when HLA alleles, especially DR and DQ, strongly co-occurred. Some IMGT-functional V segments, including TRBV6-2 and TRBV6-3, could not be told apart with the 87-base-pair reads, so those segments were excluded. Linkage disequilibrium might explain the correlated functional status among segregating V segments, but an unknown experimental factor could not be ruled out. In a later analysis, HLA-associated TCR beta chains were found to be more clonally expanded and to have lower generation probabilities than equally common non-associated chains. Seventeen rarely observed V segments, including chromosome 9 orphons, were excluded from the earlier analysis of some 590 of the donors because counts were too low.

At the junction V is shortened by 4 bases and J by 4 bases; bases outside the gene matches: 18. Via the germline V gene, CDR1 is SGHAT and CDR2 FQNNGV. CDR3 length: 19 amino acids, cysteine to phenylalanine. Just the 57-base CDR3 DNA is kept, in frame starting at base 1. The library relied on the immunoSEQ multiplex PCR assay. For the multiplex PCR, a mixture combining 60 forward primers for TCR Vbeta segments and 13 reverse primers for TCR Jbeta segments was used. The CDR3 region of rearranged TCR beta genes was amplified from genomic DNA with a multiplex PCR assay. The amplified TCR beta libraries were sequenced on the Illumina HiSeq System as 87-base-pair reads. On the study's bioinformatics: Across the roughly 600 repertoires, a later analysis counted approximately 83 million unique TCR beta chains, 8.5 million to 12 million of which were shared by at least two donors. Raw reads were error-corrected and collapsed into unique sequences by a nearest-neighbor algorithm in which closely related sequences were merged to remove PCR and sequencing errors. CDR3 sequences were aligned to IMGT reference sequences to assign V, D and J gene segments. Each retained sequence needed at least a six-nucleotide match to both a V gene segment and a J gene segment. Rearrangements were called productive when the CDR3 lacked stop codons and stayed in frame with V and J; all others were non-productive. Following IMGT convention, CDR3 was defined as the stretch from the second conserved V-encoded cysteine to the conserved J-encoded phenylalanine. The earlier analysis of roughly 590 of the donors excluded sequences that lacked an unambiguous match to a single V gene segment. An earlier analysis of over 450 of the donors classified V segments as functional when productive rearrangements were above 56.7% and as segregating when the standard deviation between donors was above 5%. A statistical classification framework was developed to diagnose cytomegalovirus status using the catalog of TCR beta chain sequences. A later analysis assigned V and J genes by comparing TCR nucleotide sequences with IMGT/GENE-DB human TR gene sequences. The TCRdist pipeline was used in a later analysis to assign CDR3 sequences and most-parsimonious VDJ recombination scenarios. In a later analysis, each TCR beta chain was defined by its CDR3 amino acid sequence together with its V-gene family, and reads lacking a unique V-gene family were excluded. To address suspected cross-contamination and a sequencing artifact, a later analysis removed around 600 highly shared, low-generation-probability nucleotide sequences. For each public chain, a later analysis derived a clonal expansion index from normalized ranks of inferred template counts within each repertoire. In a later analysis, generation probabilities were computed with a VDJ recombination model fitted to out-of-frame rearrangements, and the resulting probabilities were checked against IGoR. In a later analysis, hypergeometric tests were used to score TCR-TCR, TCR-HLA and TCR-CMV co-occurrence, with a repertoire-size bias correction applied to TCR pairs. In a later analysis, false discovery rates were estimated by permuting HLA or CMV assignments 20 times. A later analysis grouped co-occurring TCRs with DBSCAN, adding TCRdist sequence similarity when clustering within HLA-allele-positive subsets. Co-occurrence clustering excluded repertoires with fewer than 30,000 or more than 120,000 public chains, plus five with anomalous nucleotide sharing. TCRdb took over this immuneACCESS table, retaining in-frame rearrangements with V and J assigned. Such tables are incomplete; in checked studies, under half of the missing clones stem from an unresolved V gene, and the remainder is unexplained. D and trimming were read from the DNA, whereas the V and J calls and clone size are those reported in that table. Here the sample has under 130,000 clones; about four fifths occur a single time. The ten largest clones take up 1.3% of the sample.

Concerning this clone itself: Its antigen remains unidentified. No much larger clonotype is one base removed from it; base qualities were not supplied.

In total, approximately 700 healthy bone marrow donors made up the cohort. At the time of sampling, every cohort member was nominally healthy, though immune exposures that went unrecorded were likely present. The donor tested CMV seronegative, placing the donor among the 300 to 450 seronegative members of the cohort. A peripheral blood sample was provided by each donor, and peripheral blood mononuclear cells were used for TCR beta sequencing. Genomic DNA extraction from the blood cell samples was performed with the Qiagen DNeasy Blood Extraction Kit. The sequence came from a man aged 25-45 years in good health and CMV-seronegative. The sequence is built from TRBV11-2 and TRBJ2-7; TRBD2 agrees with 11 junctional bases. Sequencing input: PBMCs. Here the CDR3 is given as CASSSPGGLADHVPYEQYF. DNA sequence: TGTGCCAGCAGCTCCCCGGGGGGACTAGCGGACCATGTCCCATACGAGCAGTACTTC.